This TCR beta chain was captured by sequencing in a study of blood T cell repertoires in COVID-19. V was pared by 5 bases and J by 0 bases, with 10 bases between. The CDR3 contains 14 residues. CDR1 is MNHEY, CDR2 SVGEGT, per germline. Repertoires were generated with immunoSEQ multiplex PCR, while TCRdb's copy carries only in-frame clones and drops some. The table shows some 300,000 clones, with over 75% occurring only once. This TCR came from a woman younger than 45 who had recovered from COVID-19. The sequenced material came from PBMCs or T cells enriched from blood (not recorded which). J is TRBJ1-1 and V is TRBV6-2 or TRBV6-3; perhaps TRBD1 as D (5 bases). CDR3 bases: TGTGCCAGCAGTCCAGGGCTCATGAACACTGAAGCTTTCTTT. It specifies CASSPGLMNTEAFF.